The 8 T cell receptor beta chains below come from one sample, sequenced in a study of neurological immune-mediated disorders. The time point is: longitudinal time-point 3. TCRdb re-called the 5' RACE reads through MiXCR, storing one row per CDR3 protein. The sample holds 84,000 or so distinct CDR3 sequences, around 4% seen once. The material sequenced was PBMCs. These receptors came from a woman in her fifties or sixties with multiple sclerosis.

This clonotype showed up many times. V is TRBV20-1 and J is TRBJ2-7; possibly TRBD1 for D (5 bases). The CDR3 runs 15 residues. Per germline, CDR1 DFQATT and CDR2 SNEGSKA (reference sequence). Trimming cost V 0 bases and J 0 bases, with 12 bases left between them. CDR3 residues: CSARDLTESSYEQYF. In nucleotides, the CDR3 is TGCAGTGCTAGAGACTTGACAGAATCCTCCTACGAGCAGTACTTC.

This clonotype showed up many times. This sequence joins TRBV6-5 and TRBJ1-1; D may be TRBD1 (5 bases). V dropped 0 bases and J dropped 4 bases, with 9 bases sitting between them. The germline CDR1 and CDR2 sequences are MNHEY and SVGAGI. The CDR3 has 14 residues. The CDR3 bases are TGTGCCAGCAGTTACTCGATGAGGGGCACTGAAGCTTTCTTT. Translation: CASSYSMRGTEAFF.

This clonotype showed up many times. The rearrangement joins TRBV5-1 to TRBJ1-1, with D tentatively TRBD1 (5 bases). The CDR3 is made up of 15 amino acids. Germline V gene data show CDR1 as SGHRS and CDR2 as YFSETQ. Between the trimmed V and J ends, which lost 0 bases and 4 bases, there was a span of 13 bases. CDR3: CASSLARGSGTEAFF. The CDR3 DNA reads as TGCGCCAGCAGCTTGGCGAGGGGTTCCGGCACTGAAGCTTTCTTT.

There are many counts of this clonotype. The gene calls are TRBV20-1 and TRBJ1-2; D not resolved. The V and J ends lost 6 bases and 8 bases respectively, with 16 bases between them. The CDR3 extends over 12 amino acids. Germline CDR1 is DFQATT and CDR2 is SNEGSKA (reference sequence). The CDR3 region is CSARPRGLGYTF. The CDR3 DNA sequence: TGCAGTGCCAGACCCCGGGGTCTCGGCTACACCTTC.

This clonotype was counted at least ten times. The gene calls are TRBV20-1 and TRBJ1-5, with D hard to call. V lost 2 bases and J 4 bases, leaving 15 bases between the germline ends. Germline-derived CDR1 and CDR2 are DFQATT and SNEGSKA (reference sequence). CDR3 length equals 15 residues. CDR3 in amino acids: CSARLPALLNQPQHF. The CDR3 DNA reads as TGCAGTGCTAGACTCCCCGCCCTCTTAAATCAGCCCCAGCATTTT.

This clonotype has a count of ten or more. The J gene is TRBJ1-4, the V gene TRBV5-1, with D possibly TRBD1 on 6 matching bases. Trimming stripped 0 bases from V and 5 bases from J, with 8 bases between. CDR1 and CDR2 from the germline V gene are SGHRS and YFSETQ. CDR3 length: 14 residues. The CDR3 coding sequence is TGCGCCAGCAGCTTGGTCCAGGGGAATGAAAAACTGTTTTTT. This encodes CASSLVQGNEKLFF. The full variable domain, completed using reference TRBV5-1 and TRBJ1-4, is KAGVTQTPRYLIKTRGQQVTLSCSPISGHRSVSWYQQTPGQGLQFLFEYFSETQRNKGNFPGRFSGRQFSNSRSEMNVSTLELGDSALYLCASSLVQGNEKLFFGSGTQLSVL.

This clonotype was detected ten times or more. This chain uses TRBV5-6 with TRBJ2-2; D is perhaps TRBD1 (6 bases). The CDR3 is 14 amino acids. Germline V CDR1 and CDR2: SGHDT, YYEEEE. V was cut by 3 bases and J by 13 bases, with 19 bases left in between. CDR3 protein: CASSYRAGAFPLFF. The CDR3 DNA sequence: TGTGCCAGCAGCTACCGGGCAGGGGCCTTTCCGCTGTTTTTT.

This clonotype was recorded many times. As DNA, the CDR3 is TGCGCCAGCTGGGACTTGCCAAGCTCCTACAATGAGCAGTTCTTC. Its translation is CASWDLPSSYNEQFF. The rearrangement joins TRBV5-1 to TRBJ2-1, with D perhaps matching TRBD2 (6 bases). CDR1 SGHRS and CDR2 YFSETQ come from the germline V gene. The germline V and J ends were trimmed by 7 bases and 0 bases, with 14 bases remaining between them. This CDR3 is 15 amino acids long.